This T cell receptor (beta chain) was sequenced in a study of blood T cell repertoires in COVID-19. Study as a whole: Samples taken during acute and convalescent COVID-19 were collected in the United States, Italy and Spain. In each case, the material was cDNA or gDNA derived from T cells, B-cell-depleted T cells, or PBMCs.

CDR1 and CDR2 from the germline V gene are MDHEN and SYDVKM. The CDR3 sequence is 14 residues long. Trimming cost V 6 bases and J 1 base, with 12 bases left between them. As handled by the study authors: By means of reference gene primer amplification, nucleated cell counts were estimated. Measured with immunoSEQ multiplex PCR; TCRdb has only the in-frame clones, and not every one. The V and J calls and clone size come from that table; D and trimming were worked out from the DNA. Of fewer than 150,000 clones in the sample, about 88% are singletons; the top ten hold about 10%. This receptor was taken from a middle-aged man with active or convalescent COVID-19. The sequenced sample consisted of peripheral blood. This sequence joins TRBV28 and TRBJ2-5; TRBD1 might be the D (6 bases). The chain's CDR3 is CASRLDRIQETQYF. The DNA for the CDR3 is TGTGCCAGCAGACTCGACAGGATCCAAGAGACCCAGTACTTC.